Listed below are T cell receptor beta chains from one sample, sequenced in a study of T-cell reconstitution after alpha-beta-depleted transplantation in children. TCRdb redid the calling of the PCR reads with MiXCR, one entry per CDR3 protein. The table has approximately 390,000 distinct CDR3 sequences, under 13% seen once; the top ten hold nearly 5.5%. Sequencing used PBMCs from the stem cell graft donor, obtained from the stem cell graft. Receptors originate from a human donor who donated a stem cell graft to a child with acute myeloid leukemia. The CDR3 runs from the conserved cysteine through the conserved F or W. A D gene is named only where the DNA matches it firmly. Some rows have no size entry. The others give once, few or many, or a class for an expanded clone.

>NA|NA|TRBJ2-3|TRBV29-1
TGCAGCGTTGGGGAGGGGGGAAGCAGCACAGATACGCAGTATTTT
CSVGEGGSSTDTQYF
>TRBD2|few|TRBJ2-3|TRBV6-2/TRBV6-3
TGTGCCAGCAGTTACACCGAACTAGCGGGGGGGACAGATACGCAGTATTTT
CASSYTELAGGTDTQYF
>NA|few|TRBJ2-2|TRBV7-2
TGTGCCAGCAGGTCAGGGACGAACACCGGGGAGCTGTTTTTT
CASRSGTNTGELFF
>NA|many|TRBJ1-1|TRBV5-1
TGCGCCAGCAGCATGGGACACCAGAACACTGAAGCTTTCTTT
CASSMGHQNTEAFF
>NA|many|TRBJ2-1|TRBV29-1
TGCAGCGTTGAAGGCTGGGACTCCTCCTACAATGAGCAGTTCTTC
CSVEGWDSSYNEQFF
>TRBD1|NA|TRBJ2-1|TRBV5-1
TGCGCCAGCAGCTTGGGACCGACAGGGGGCCTCTACAATGAGCAGTTCTTC
CASSLGPTGGLYNEQFF
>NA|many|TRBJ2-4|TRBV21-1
TGTGCCAGCAGCAAAGCGCTTTTCGGGGTCCCAAACATTCAGTACTTC
CASSKALFGVPNIQYF
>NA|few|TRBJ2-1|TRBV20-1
TGCAGTGCTAGCTTGCTAAGCTCCTACAATGAGCAGTTCTTC
CSASLLSSYNEQFF
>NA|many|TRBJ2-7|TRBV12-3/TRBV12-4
TGTGCCAGCAGTTTTTCGGTTGAAGGGGGGCAAGTGCACGAGCAGTACTTC
CASSFSVEGGQVHEQYF
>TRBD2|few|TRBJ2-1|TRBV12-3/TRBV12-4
TGTGCCAGCAGTTTAGGTGGGGGGGATGTTGAGCAGTTCTTC
CASSLGGGDVEQFF
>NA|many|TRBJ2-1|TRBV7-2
TGTGCCAGCAGCCTGCGACCGGCAGATGAGCAGTTCTTC
CASSLRPADEQFF
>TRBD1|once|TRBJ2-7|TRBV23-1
TGCGCCAGCAGTCACGCCCCGACAGGGTGCAACTACGAGCAGTACTTC
CASSHAPTGCNYEQYF
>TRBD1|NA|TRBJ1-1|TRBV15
TGTGCCACCAGATCCGGGACAGCGAACACTGAAGCTTTCTTT
CATRSGTANTEAFF
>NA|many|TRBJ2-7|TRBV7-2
TGTGCCAGCAGCTTAATGCGGGGCTACGAGCAGTACTTC
CASSLMRGYEQYF
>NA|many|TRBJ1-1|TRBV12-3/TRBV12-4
TGTGCCAGCAGTTTCCGGCAGGGAGAGGTGAACACTGAAGCTTTCTTT
CASSFRQGEVNTEAFF
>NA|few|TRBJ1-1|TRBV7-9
TGTGCCAGCAGCTTAGGTGAGAACCTCCTGAACACTGAAGCTTTCTTT
CASSLGENLLNTEAFF
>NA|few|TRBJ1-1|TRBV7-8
TGTGCCAGCAGCTTAGCCGAGGGGAGGGCTTTCTTT
CASSLAEGRAFF
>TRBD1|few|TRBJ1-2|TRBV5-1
TGCGCCAGCGGACAGGGGGGGAATAGTGGCTACACCTTC
CASGQGGNSGYTF
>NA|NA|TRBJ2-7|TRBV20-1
TGCAGTGCTAGCAGTCAAAGGGACCCCGGCTCCTACGAGCAGTACTTC
CSASSQRDPGSYEQYF
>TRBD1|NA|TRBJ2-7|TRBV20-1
TGCAGTGCTAGAGATGGGACACAGGGGTTCTACGAGCAGTACTTC
CSARDGTQGFYEQYF
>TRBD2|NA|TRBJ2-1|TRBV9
TGTGCCAGCAGCGCTAGCGGGGGGGCCTGGAATGAGCAGTTCTTC
CASSASGGAWNEQFF
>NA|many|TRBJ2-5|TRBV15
TGTGCCACCAGCGATATCCAAGAGACCCAGTACTTC
CATSDIQETQYF
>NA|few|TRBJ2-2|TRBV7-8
TGTGCCAGCAGCTCAGGACAGCCGACCGGGGAGCTGTTTTTT
CASSSGQPTGELFF
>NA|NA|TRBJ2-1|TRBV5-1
TGCGCCAGCAGCTTGATGAAGACTTTGAGCTCCTACAATGAGCAGTTCTTC
CASSLMKTLSSYNEQFF
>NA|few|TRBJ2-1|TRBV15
TGTGCCACCAGCAGAGATTTCTATGAGCAGTTCTTC
CATSRDFYEQFF
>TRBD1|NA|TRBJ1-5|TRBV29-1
TGCAGCGTCGGACAGGGTGGCAATCAGCCCCAGCATTTT
CSVGQGGNQPQHF
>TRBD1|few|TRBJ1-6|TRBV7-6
TGTGCCAGCAGCTTACGACAGGGGGGACCTAATTCACCCCTCCACTTT
CASSLRQGGPNSPLHF
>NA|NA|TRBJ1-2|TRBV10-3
TGTGCCATCAGTGAGACCAGGGTCAGCTCCCCCAACTATGGCTACACCTTC
CAISETRVSSPNYGYTF
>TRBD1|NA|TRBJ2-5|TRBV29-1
TGCAGCGTTGAAAGCCAGGGGGACCCCCAAGAGACCCAGTACTTC
CSVESQGDPQETQYF
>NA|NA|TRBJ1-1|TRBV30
TGTGCCTCCCTGACACTGGAAATGAACACTGAAGCTTTCTTT
CASLTLEMNTEAFF
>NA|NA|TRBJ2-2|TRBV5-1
TGCGCCAGCAGCCATGGGAGTGCTGACACCGGGGAGCTGTTTTTT
CASSHGSADTGELFF
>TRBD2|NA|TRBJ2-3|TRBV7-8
TGTGCCAGCACCTTGCAAGGACTAGCGGGGGGGTTCACAGATACGCAGTATTTT
CASTLQGLAGGFTDTQYF
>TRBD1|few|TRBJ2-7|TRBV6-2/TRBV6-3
TGTGCCAGCAGTTACGGGGTCGGACAGGCCGCGATCTACGAGCAGTACTTC
CASSYGVGQAAIYEQYF
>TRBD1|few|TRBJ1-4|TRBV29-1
TGCAGCGTTGCACAGGGGGTGAGGGAAAAACTGTTTTTT
CSVAQGVREKLFF
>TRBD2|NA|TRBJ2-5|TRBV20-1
TGCAGTGCTAACGGACTAGCGCACCAAGAGACCCAGTACTTC
CSANGLAHQETQYF
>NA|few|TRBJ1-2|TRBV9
TGTGCCAGCAGCCCCGGACCCACTGGCTACACCTTC
CASSPGPTGYTF
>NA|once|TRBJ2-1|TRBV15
TGTGCCACCAGCTTGACTCTGGGGGATGAGGGGGGCAATGAGCAGTTCTTC
CATSLTLGDEGGNEQFF